Sequencing of this TCR beta chain was carried out in a study of blood T cells in healthy people across ages (dated by TCRdb to between 2014 and 2017). A note on the overall study: In model experiments, template switching captured roughly one uniquely barcoded TCR beta cDNA molecule for every two T cells. To track age-related changes in TCR beta repertoire diversity, the study relied on deep sequencing normalized with unique cDNA molecular identifiers. The donors were divided into four age groups: young (average around 17 years), middle-aged (around 37), aged (roughly 66) and long-lived (82). To avoid experimental bias, donors of different ages were spread randomly across the sequencing lanes. The study analyzed two additional independent replicas of 1 million unique cDNA reads from the same blood draw for two donors, one aged 18 to 29 and one aged 80 or older.

The method was 5' RACE. Sequencing instrument: Illumina HiSeq 2500. A second roughly 7 to 11 cycle PCR used a sample-barcoded 5' primer and a J-beta primer mix. Each TCR beta cDNA molecule received a unique molecular identifier from a template-switch 5' adaptor carrying 12 random nucleotides. At least 2.5 million CDR3-containing paired-end reads were obtained from each sample. First-strand cDNA synthesis was performed from all RNA using the Mint cDNA synthesis kit, with priming by a TRBC-specific oligonucleotide. Following uracil-DNA glycosylase treatment, all cDNA underwent a first 18-cycle PCR with the universal primers M1SS and BC2_uni_R. The original methods were these. Each sample was normalized by randomly selecting 1 million high-quality reads, each carrying a distinct molecular identifier. Instead of being binned into consensus sequences, reads with shared molecular identifiers were discarded. MiTCR, with a Q25 quality threshold and the strictest error-elimination algorithm, was used for CDR3 identification, clonotype clustering and error correction. A nonparametric unseen species model with Euler transformation was used to estimate lower-bound total TCR beta diversity. Using fastp trimming at Q25 and MiXCR clonotype assembly, TCRdb reanalyzed the public sequencing data and kept in-frame beta chains. Under each unique CDR3 protein, matching rows form one entry showing the most common genes and DNA. The V and J calls reflect TCRdb's pipeline rather than the authors' work. This sample comprises roughly 1.4 million distinct CDR3 sequences, roughly 60% of them detected only once. The ten largest clonotypes hold more than 6% of the sample.

In this sample, this clonotype turned up a few times. Which antigen it targets is not known. Base quality data are lacking; no much larger clone is found one base away. The study at large found these results: Total diversity estimates from one million sequenced T cells were considered lower bounds and underestimates. Observed TCR beta diversity per million T cells fell roughly linearly with age, and a significant reduction was already apparent by age about 36. A strong correlation was found between observed TCR beta diversity and the percentage of naive T cells measured by flow cytometry. The long-lived group showed more naive CD4+ T cells, fewer expanded clones and increased TCR diversity than the aged group, suggesting age selection. Because profiling used bulk unsorted PBMCs, naive and antigen-experienced compartments could not be compared conclusively. Donor CMV infection status was unknown, potentially confounding age-related changes in expanded clonotypes.

The donors were some 36 Caucasian individuals from Russia, aged roughly 6 to 100 years, who were systemically healthy. Ten milliliters of peripheral blood were drawn from each donor into EDTA-treated Vacutainer tubes. PBMCs were isolated by Ficoll-Paque density-gradient centrifugation, with at least 6.5 million obtained per sample. Total RNA, at least 6 micrograms per sample, was extracted from PBMCs with Trizol reagent. For every donor, flow cytometry on a PBMC aliquot measured the percentage of naive CD45RAhigh/CD27high T cells. CDR1 and CDR2 (SGHTA, FQGNSA) derive from the germline V gene. The CDR3 holds 13 amino acids from the cysteine to the phenylalanine. Only the CDR3 region is kept as DNA, spanning 39 bases read in frame from base 1. V is pared back by 3 bases and J by 5 bases, with 10 bases lying between the germline termini.

The source is a young man in good health. Sequencing was performed on blood. The chain is made from TRBV7-2 and TRBJ2-5; the D gene remains uncertain. The CDR3: CASSFGGLETQYF. The nucleotide sequence reads as follows: TGTGCCAGCAGCTTTGGTGGGTTGGAGACCCAGTACTTC.